The T cell receptor beta chain described here comes from a study of blood T cell repertoires in COVID-19. In the study overall: The origin of the acute and convalescent COVID-19 samples was the United States, Italy and Spain. T cells, B-cell-depleted T cells, or PBMCs supplied cDNA or gDNA.

Source study methods: By means of reference gene primer amplification, nucleated cell counts were estimated. TCRdb's copy holds only in-frame clones and misses some; the assay was immunoSEQ multiplex PCR. V and J calls plus clone size are reproduced from that table; the DNA served to infer D and trimming. Of about 200,000 clones in the sample, approximately 80% were seen once. The V gene lost 0 bases and the J gene lost 8 bases, with 16 bases spanning the gap. The CDR3 consists of 15 residues. Per germline, CDR1 SGHTA and CDR2 FQGNSA. Seattle enrolled patients during active infection and tracked them longitudinally.

The gene calls are TRBV7-2 and TRBJ1-1; TRBD1 might be the D (6 bases). The sequencing sample was made of peripheral blood. The receptor was derived from a man aged 55 to 70 with COVID-19, enrolled during active disease. The DNA for the CDR3 is TGTGCCAGCAGCTTAGCCAGGGGCCCTGCGGCCGAAGCTTTCTTT. Translating gives CASSLARGPAAEAFF.